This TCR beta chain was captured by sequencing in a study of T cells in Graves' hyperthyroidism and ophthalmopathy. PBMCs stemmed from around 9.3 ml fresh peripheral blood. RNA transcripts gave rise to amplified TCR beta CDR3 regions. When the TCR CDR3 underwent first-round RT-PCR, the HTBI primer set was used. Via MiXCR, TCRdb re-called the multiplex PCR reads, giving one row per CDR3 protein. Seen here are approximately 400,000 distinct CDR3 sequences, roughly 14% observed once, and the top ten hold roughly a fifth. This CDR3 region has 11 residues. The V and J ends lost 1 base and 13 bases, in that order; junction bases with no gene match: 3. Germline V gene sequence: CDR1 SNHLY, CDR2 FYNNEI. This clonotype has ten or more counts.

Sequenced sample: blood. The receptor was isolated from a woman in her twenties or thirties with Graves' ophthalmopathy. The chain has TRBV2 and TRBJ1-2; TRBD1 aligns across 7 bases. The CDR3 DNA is TGTGCCAGCAGTGAAGAAGGGGGCGGCACCTTC. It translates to CASSEEGGGTF.